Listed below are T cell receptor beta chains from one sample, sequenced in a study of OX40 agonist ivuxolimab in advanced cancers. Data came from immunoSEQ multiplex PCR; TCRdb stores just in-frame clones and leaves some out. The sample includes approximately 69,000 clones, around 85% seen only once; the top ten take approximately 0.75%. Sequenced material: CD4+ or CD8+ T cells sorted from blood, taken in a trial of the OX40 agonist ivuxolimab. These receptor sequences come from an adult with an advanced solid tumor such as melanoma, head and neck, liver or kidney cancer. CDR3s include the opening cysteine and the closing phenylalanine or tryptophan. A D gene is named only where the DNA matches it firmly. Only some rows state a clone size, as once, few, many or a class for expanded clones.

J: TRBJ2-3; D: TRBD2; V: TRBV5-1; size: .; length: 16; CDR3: CASSRILAGGSDTQYF; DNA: TGCGCCAGCAGCCGAATATTAGCGGGGGGCTCAGATACGCAGTATTTT
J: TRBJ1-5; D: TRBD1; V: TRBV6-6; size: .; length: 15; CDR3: CASSWDRGRRQPQHF; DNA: TGTGCCAGCAGTTGGGACAGGGGGCGCCGTCAGCCCCAGCATTTT
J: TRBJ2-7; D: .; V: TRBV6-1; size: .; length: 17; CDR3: CASSEASSPPHSYEQYF; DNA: TGTGCCAGCAGTGAAGCGAGTTCCCCCCCACACTCCTACGAGCAGTACTTC
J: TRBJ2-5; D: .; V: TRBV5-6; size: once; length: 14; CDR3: CASSLVVNQETQYF; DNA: TGTGCCAGCAGCTTGGTAGTAAACCAGGAGACCCAGTACTTC
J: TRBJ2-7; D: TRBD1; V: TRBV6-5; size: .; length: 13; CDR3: CASTPGQGYEQYF; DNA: TGTGCCAGCACCCCCGGACAGGGCTACGAGCAGTACTTC
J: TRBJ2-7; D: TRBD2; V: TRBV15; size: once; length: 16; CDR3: CATSRERASGTYEQYF; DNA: TGTGCCACCAGCAGAGAGAGGGCTAGCGGTACCTACGAGCAGTACTTC
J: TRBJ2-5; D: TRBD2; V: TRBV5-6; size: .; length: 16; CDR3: CASSRIPTSGGETQYF; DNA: TGTGCCAGCAGCCGCATTCCGACTAGCGGGGGGGAGACCCAGTACTTC
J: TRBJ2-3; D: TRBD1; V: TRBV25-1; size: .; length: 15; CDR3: CATTIPGTGRNTQYF; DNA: TGTGCCACCACAATACCCGGGACAGGGAGAAATACGCAGTATTTT
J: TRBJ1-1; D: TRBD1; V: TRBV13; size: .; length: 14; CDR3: CASSFNRGRTEAFF; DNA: TGTGCCAGCAGCTTTAACAGGGGTAGGACTGAAGCTTTCTTT
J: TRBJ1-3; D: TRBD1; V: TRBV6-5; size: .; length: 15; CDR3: CASRETGGFGNTIYF; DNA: TGTGCCAGCAGAGAAACAGGGGGCTTTGGAAACACCATATATTTT
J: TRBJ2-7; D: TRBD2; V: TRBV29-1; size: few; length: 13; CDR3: CSGWSGLGAEQYF; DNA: TGCAGCGGGTGGTCGGGACTAGGGGCCGAGCAGTACTTC
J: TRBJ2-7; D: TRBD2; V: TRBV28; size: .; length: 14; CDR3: CASNLSGSRNEQYF; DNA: TGTGCCAGCAACCTGAGCGGGAGCCGGAACGAGCAGTACTTC
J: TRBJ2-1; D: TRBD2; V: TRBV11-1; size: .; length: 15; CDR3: CASSLAGGFYNEQFF; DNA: TGTGCCAGCAGCCTAGCGGGGGGGTTTTACAATGAGCAGTTCTTC
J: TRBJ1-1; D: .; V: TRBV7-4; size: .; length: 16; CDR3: CASSAPPPGVNTEAFF; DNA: TGTGCCAGCAGCGCGCCCCCACCGGGCGTGAACACTGAAGCTTTCTTT
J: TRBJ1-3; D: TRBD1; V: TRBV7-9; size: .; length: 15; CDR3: CASSSDRGVGNTIYF; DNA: TGTGCCAGCAGCTCCGACAGGGGTGTTGGAAACACCATATATTTT
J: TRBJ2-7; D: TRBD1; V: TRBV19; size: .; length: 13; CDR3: CASMGTGTYEQYF; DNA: TGTGCCAGTATGGGGACAGGGACCTACGAGCAGTACTTC